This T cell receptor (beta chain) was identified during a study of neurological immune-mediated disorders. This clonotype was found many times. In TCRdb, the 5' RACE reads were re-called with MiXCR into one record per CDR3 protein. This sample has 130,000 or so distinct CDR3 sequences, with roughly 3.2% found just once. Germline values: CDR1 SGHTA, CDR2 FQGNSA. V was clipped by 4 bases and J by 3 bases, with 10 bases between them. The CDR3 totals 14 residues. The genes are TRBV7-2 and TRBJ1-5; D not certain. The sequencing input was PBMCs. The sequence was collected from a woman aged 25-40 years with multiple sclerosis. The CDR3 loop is CASSSDILNQPQHF. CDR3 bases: TGTGCCAGCAGCTCCGACATTCTCAATCAGCCCCAGCATTTT.